A selection of T cell receptor beta chains follows, all from one sample in a study of beta chain features in type 1 diabetes. TCRdb keeps only in-frame clones here, not all; method: immunoSEQ multiplex PCR. The profile shows 350,000 to 450,000 clones, about 14% of them singletons. The material sequenced was naive CD4+ T cells from blood. Receptors were obtained from a man aged 25-45 years in good health. The CDR3 runs from the conserved cysteine through the conserved F or W. Each record gives: J gene, clone size, V gene, D gene, CDR3 DNA, CDR3 protein. The D gene is left open where the match is weak. Rows may omit the clone size; those that give it use once, few, many or a size class.

TRBJ2-5 NA TRBV19 TRBD2 TGTGCCAGTAGTATACTACTAGGCGGGGGACAAGAGACCCAGTACTTC CASSILLGGGQETQYF
TRBJ2-5 NA TRBV6-5 NA TGTGCCAGCAGCCGTGGCTCCAGGGGTCAAGAGACCCAGTACTTC CASSRGSRGQETQYF
TRBJ2-2 NA TRBV2 TRBD2 TGTGCCAGCAGTGATATGGCGGGAGGAAACACCGGGGAGCTGTTTTTT CASSDMAGGNTGELFF
TRBJ1-2 NA TRBV2 NA TGTGCCAGCAGTGACACCTATGGCTACACCTTC CASSDTYGYTF
TRBJ2-3 few TRBV7-2 NA TGTGCCAGCAGCCCAGAGGTGGGCACGCAGTATTTT CASSPEVGTQYF
TRBJ2-5 NA TRBV29-1 TRBD1 TGCAGCGTTGCTCGCAGGGGGATAGAGACCCAGTACTTC CSVARRGIETQYF
TRBJ2-7 few TRBV7-2 TRBD2 TGTGCCAGCAGCTTACATAGCGGGTACGAGCAGTACTTC CASSLHSGYEQYF
TRBJ2-7 few TRBV7-8 NA TGTGCCAGCAGCTTAGATCGACAGACATCCTACGAGCAGTACTTC CASSLDRQTSYEQYF
TRBJ1-1 few TRBV25-1 NA TGTGCCAGCAGTGAAGGCCCCTCGGGGGCGGACACTGAAGCTTTCTTT CASSEGPSGADTEAFF
TRBJ2-3 few TRBV7-8 TRBD2 TGTGCCAGCAGCCCAGCTTTGTCGGGGGGAACGGATACGCAGTATTTT CASSPALSGGTDTQYF
TRBJ2-5 few TRBV9 TRBD2 TGTGCCAGCAGTAGACTAGCGGGGCGTCAAGAGACCCAGTACTTC CASSRLAGRQETQYF
TRBJ1-1 NA TRBV5-1 NA TGCGCCAGCAGCTTAGGACCCGGGGTGAACACTGAAGCTTTCTTT CASSLGPGVNTEAFF
TRBJ1-1 few TRBV15 NA TGTGCCACCAGCAGAGACCTGATGAACACTGAAGCTTTCTTT CATSRDLMNTEAFF
TRBJ2-5 many TRBV13 TRBD2 TGTGCCAGCAGCTTAAGCCGACTAGCGGGAGGTACTCCCGTTAAGGAAGAGACCCAGTACTTC CASSLSRLAGGTPVKEETQYF
TRBJ2-7 few TRBV5-1 TRBD1 TGCGCCAGCAGCTTGGGACAGGGGATACTCTACGAGCAGTACTTC CASSLGQGILYEQYF
TRBJ2-3 few TRBV2 NA TGTGCCAGCATTCAAGTTCGCACAGATACGCAGTATTTT CASIQVRTDTQYF
TRBJ2-1 NA TRBV21-1 NA TGTGCCAGCCGCATTTGGCGAGACAATGAGCAGTTCTTC CASRIWRDNEQFF
TRBJ2-1 many TRBV15 NA TGTGCCACCAGCAGAGATGTCGCGGGAGAGCAGTTCTTC CATSRDVAGEQFF
TRBJ2-6 few TRBV19 NA TGTGCCAGTAAGCGAGTGGTCTCTGGGGCCAACGTCCTGACTTTC CASKRVVSGANVLTF
TRBJ2-4 few TRBV27 NA TGTGCCAGCAGTTGGGGTCTACCAGGGGCCAAAAACATTCAGTACTTC CASSWGLPGAKNIQYF
TRBJ2-1 few TRBV9 NA TGTGCCAGCAGCGTAGTTTACAGGAGCGATGAGCAGTTCTTC CASSVVYRSDEQFF
TRBJ1-2 NA TRBV6-6 NA TGTGCCAGCAGTTACTCTGGAGGGAACTATGGCTACACCTTC CASSYSGGNYGYTF
TRBJ2-3 NA TRBV2 TRBD1 TGTGCCAGCAGTGTAGGACAGGGGGCAGATACGCAGTATTTT CASSVGQGADTQYF
TRBJ1-3 NA TRBV13 NA TGTGCCAGCAGCTTGGTGGACGGAAACACCATATATTTT CASSLVDGNTIYF
TRBJ2-7 NA TRBV5-6 NA TGTGCCAGCAGCTTGGGAGCCAGAGGTTACGAGCAGTACTTC CASSLGARGYEQYF
TRBJ2-2 few TRBV10-3 NA TGTGCCATCAGTGAGTCGATTCTTCGGACCATGAACACCGGGGAGCTGTTTTTT CAISESILRTMNTGELFF
TRBJ1-2 NA TRBV4-1 TRBD1 TGCGCCAGCAGCGATGGACAGGTGCTTAACTATGGCTACACCTTC CASSDGQVLNYGYTF
TRBJ1-1 few TRBV7-2 NA TGTGCCAGCAGCTTAGCGGTGTCGGCAGAGGGATTTGAAGCTTTCTTT CASSLAVSAEGFEAFF
TRBJ2-1 NA TRBV9 NA TGTGCCAGCAGCCGGGCCCAGGACAATGAGCAGTTCTTC CASSRAQDNEQFF
TRBJ2-3 few TRBV29-1 NA TGCAGCGTTAAAAGGCAGAACACAGATACGCAGTATTTT CSVKRQNTDTQYF
TRBJ1-2 few TRBV18 TRBD1 TGTGCCAGCTCGGAGGGACAGGGCTATGGCTACACCTTC CASSEGQGYGYTF
TRBJ2-3 NA TRBV29-1 NA TGCAGCGTCGTTCCCGGGACCACAGATACGCAGTATTTT CSVVPGTTDTQYF
TRBJ2-2 few TRBV18 NA TGTGCCAGCTCACGGGACTCGGGGGACACCGGGGAGCTGTTTTTT CASSRDSGDTGELFF
TRBJ2-1 NA TRBV19 NA TGTGCCAGTAGTATGCCGGGTCAGGGTAGGGAGCAGTTCTTC CASSMPGQGREQFF
TRBJ1-2 few TRBV5-4 TRBD1 TGTGCCAGCAGCGACACAGGGGGCAACTATGGCTACACCTTC CASSDTGGNYGYTF
TRBJ2-5 NA TRBV27 NA TGTGCCAGCAGCTCACGGGGAGCGGATCAAGAGACCCAGTACTTC CASSSRGADQETQYF
TRBJ1-1 few TRBV29-1 NA TGCAGCGTTGCTCGCAGCACTGAAGCTTTCTTT CSVARSTEAFF
TRBJ2-2 NA TRBV9 NA TGTGCCAGCAGCGTAGTCCCAGAAACCGGGGAGCTGTTTTTT CASSVVPETGELFF
TRBJ2-3 few TRBV7-2 NA TGTGCCAGCAGCTTAGATAAGAGACCAGAGACGCAGTATTTT CASSLDKRPETQYF
TRBJ2-7 NA TRBV28 TRBD1 TGTGCCAGCATTCCCGCGACCGGGACAGGGTCGAACGAGCAGTACTTC CASIPATGTGSNEQYF
TRBJ2-5 few TRBV7-8 NA TGTGCCAGCAGCTTAAGGCGGGGGCCACAAGAGACCCAGTACTTC CASSLRRGPQETQYF
TRBJ2-7 NA TRBV4-1 TRBD1 TGCGCCAGCAGCCAAGACCGCGGGACAGGAAGCTACGAGCAGTACTTC CASSQDRGTGSYEQYF
TRBJ2-7 few TRBV23-1 TRBD1 TGCGCCAGCAGTCGACCGGGACAGGGTTCGGACGAGCAGTACTTC CASSRPGQGSDEQYF
TRBJ2-1 NA TRBV9 NA TGTGCCAGCAGCGTAGTTCAGGGGCCCTACAATGAGCAGTTCTTC CASSVVQGPYNEQFF
TRBJ2-4 NA TRBV10-3 TRBD2 TGTGCCATCAGCAGGACTAGCGGGACCAAAAACATTCAGTACTTC CAISRTSGTKNIQYF
TRBJ2-1 NA TRBV18 NA TGTGCCAGCTCACCAGTCCTGAGGGACCAGTTCTTC CASSPVLRDQFF
TRBJ1-1 NA TRBV30 NA TGTGCCTGGAGACCCCTGAAGGGGCGGGTCACTGAAGCTTTCTTT CAWRPLKGRVTEAFF
TRBJ2-3 few TRBV14 TRBD2 TGTGCCAGCAGCCAGAGAACCCCCGGGTTGGGAAGGCTAGCGGTTGCTGATACGCAGTATTTT CASSQRTPGLGRLAVADTQYF
TRBJ1-3 NA TRBV15 NA TGTGCCACCAGCAGAGATCAGGGTTCTGGAAACACCATATATTTT CATSRDQGSGNTIYF
TRBJ2-1 few TRBV7-9 TRBD2 TGTGCCAGCAGCCGTATGACTAGCGGGACAATCAATGAGCAGTTCTTC CASSRMTSGTINEQFF
TRBJ2-5 NA TRBV4-3 TRBD2 TGCGCCAGCAGCCAAGATCGGGTAGGGAGGGCCCAGTACTTC CASSQDRVGRAQYF
TRBJ2-6 few TRBV15 NA TGTGCCACCAGCGATCTGAGCCCCTTCTCTGGGGCCAACGTCCTGACTTTC CATSDLSPFSGANVLTF